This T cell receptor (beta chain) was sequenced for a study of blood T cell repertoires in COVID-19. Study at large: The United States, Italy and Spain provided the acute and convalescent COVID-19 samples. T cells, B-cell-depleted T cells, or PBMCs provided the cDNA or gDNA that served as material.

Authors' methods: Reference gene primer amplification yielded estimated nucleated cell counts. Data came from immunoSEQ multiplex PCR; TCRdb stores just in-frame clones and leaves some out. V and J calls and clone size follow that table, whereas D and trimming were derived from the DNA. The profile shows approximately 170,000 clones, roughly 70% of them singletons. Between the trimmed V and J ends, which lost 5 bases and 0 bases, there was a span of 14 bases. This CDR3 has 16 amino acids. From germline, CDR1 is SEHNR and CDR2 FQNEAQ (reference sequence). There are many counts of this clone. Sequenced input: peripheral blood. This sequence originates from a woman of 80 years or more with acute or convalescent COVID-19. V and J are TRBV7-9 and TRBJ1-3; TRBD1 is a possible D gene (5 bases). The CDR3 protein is CASSKERQSSGNTIYF. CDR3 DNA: TGTGCCAGCAGCAAAGAAAGACAGTCCTCTGGAAACACCATATATTTT.